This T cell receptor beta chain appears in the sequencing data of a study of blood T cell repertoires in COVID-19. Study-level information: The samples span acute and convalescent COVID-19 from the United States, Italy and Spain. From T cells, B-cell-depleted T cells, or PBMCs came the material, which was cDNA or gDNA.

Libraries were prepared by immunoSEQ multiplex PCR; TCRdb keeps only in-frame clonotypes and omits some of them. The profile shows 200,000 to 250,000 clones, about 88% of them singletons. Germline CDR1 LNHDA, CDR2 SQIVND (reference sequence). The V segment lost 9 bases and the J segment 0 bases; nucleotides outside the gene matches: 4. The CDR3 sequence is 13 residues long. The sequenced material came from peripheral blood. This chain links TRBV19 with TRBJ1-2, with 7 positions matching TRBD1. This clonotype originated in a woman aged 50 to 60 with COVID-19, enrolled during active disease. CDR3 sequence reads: CASWTGPNYGYTF. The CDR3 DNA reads TGTGCCAGCTGGACAGGACCTAACTATGGCTACACCTTC.